The entry below describes one TCR beta chain. The sample belongs to a study of blood T cell repertoires in COVID-19. Study details: Samples representing acute and convalescent COVID-19 were sourced from the United States, Italy and Spain. PBMCs, B-cell-depleted T cells, or T cells were the source of the cDNA or gDNA that made up the material.

In germline, CDR1 is KGHSH, CDR2 LQKENI. The ends were cut back, 3 bases at V and 4 bases at J, with 19 bases in the middle. CDR3 length: 17 residues. Per the original methods: Amplification of reference gene primers was used by the study to estimate nucleated cell counts. The table came from immunoSEQ multiplex PCR; TCRdb's copy has only in-frame clones and leaves some out. Clone size and the V and J calls come from that table; the DNA yielded D and trimming. This table has 66,000 or so clones, approximately 86% appearing once. The chain employs TRBV18 and TRBJ1-3; tentative D call: TRBD1 (5 bases). Sequenced material: peripheral blood. This clonotype originated in a man in his forties or fifties with active COVID-19. The CDR3 loop reads CASSPEQELTAGNTIYF. The CDR3 region has the DNA TGTGCCAGCTCACCGGAACAGGAATTGACCGCCGGAAACACCATATATTTT.